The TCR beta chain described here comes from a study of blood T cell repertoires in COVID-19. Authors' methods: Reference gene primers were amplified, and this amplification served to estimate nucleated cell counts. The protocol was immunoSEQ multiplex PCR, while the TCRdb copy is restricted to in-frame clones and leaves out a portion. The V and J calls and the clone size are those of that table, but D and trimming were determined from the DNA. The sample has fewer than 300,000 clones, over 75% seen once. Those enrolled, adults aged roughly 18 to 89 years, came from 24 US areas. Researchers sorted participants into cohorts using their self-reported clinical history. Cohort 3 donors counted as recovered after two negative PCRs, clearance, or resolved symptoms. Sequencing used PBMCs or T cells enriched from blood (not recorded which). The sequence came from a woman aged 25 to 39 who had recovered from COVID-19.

This chain's CDR3 is CASRYSSGNTIYF. CDR3 DNA: TGTGCCAGCAGGTATTCCTCTGGAAACACCATATATTTT. The V gene is TRBV28, the J gene TRBJ1-3; D uncertain. The length of the CDR3 is 13 residues. V was cut by 6 bases and J by 0 bases, with 6 bases left in between. In germline, CDR1 is MDHEN, CDR2 SYDVKM.